This T cell receptor (beta chain) was identified in a study of cytomegalovirus exposure and HLA in healthy donors. Study-wide results and limits: Cytomegalovirus-associated TCR beta chains were listed, numbering roughly 150.

A note on this clone: The antigen is undetermined.

Germline CDR1 and CDR2: MNHNS and SASEGT. V was shortened by 4 bases and J by 4 bases, with 14 bases between the two germline ends. The CDR3 has 15 residues. This PCR relied on a set of 60 Vbeta primers and 13 Jbeta primers. Sequencing used immunoSEQ multiplex PCR; TCRdb keeps in-frame clones, though not all of them. The table shows around 200,000 clones, with 65% to 90% occurring only once. The chain couples TRBV6-1 to TRBJ2-1; a possible D gene is TRBD1 (5 bases). Input material: PBMCs. The clonotype was recovered from a girl aged 2-15 years in good health and CMV-seropositive. As DNA, the CDR3 is TGTGCCAGCAGTGGCCGCCAGGGTAATTACAATGAGCAGTTCTTC. Translation gives CASSGRQGNYNEQFF.